This T cell receptor beta chain was documented in a study of cytomegalovirus exposure and HLA in healthy donors (TCRdb year 2017). General notes on the study: According to an earlier analysis of 587 of the donors, about 179 million T cells yielded approximately 120 million unique TCR beta sequences and less than 300 Gb of sequence data. Besides the first cohort of some 670 subjects, a separate validation cohort made up of 120 different subjects was used. Around 320 gigabases of sequencing data and 70 million to 85 million unique TCR sequences were included in an early release covering several hundred HLA-typed donors. Several DR-DQ haplotypes were treated as single units for association and clustering because of strong linkage in the cohort. Genome-wide SNP genotypes for about 55% of the roughly 670 donors were used in a later genetic analysis, which treated that subset as a discovery cohort. Donor age, sex, ethnicity and CMV serostatus were collected together with the repertoire data. In the later analysis, no new phenotypic data were used to find candidate immune exposures; instead, reliance was placed on TCR beta sequences and their occurrence across donors. Every repertoire in the discovery cohort had been generated on one and the same sequencing platform. An earlier analysis of around 580 of the donors used high-throughput TCR beta sequencing to judge whether each TCR beta V gene segment behaved as functional or pseudogenic. Among the approximately 420 genotyped donors, around 81% belonged to the genetic ancestry cluster associated with self-reported Caucasian donors. HLA typing included class I and class II loci at four-digit resolution. Among about 370 genotyped donors of the cohort, an average of roughly 230,000 unique TCR beta nucleotide sequences was sequenced per donor, of which about 18% were non-productive. The study profiled the T cell repertoires of 666 subjects by immunosequencing and related them to cytomegalovirus serostatus. Typing coverage varied by locus: roughly 629-630 donors for A, B, C, DRB1 and DQB1; roughly 560 for DQA1; more than 600 for DPA1; around 450 for DPB1. The aim of the study was to test whether cataloging public T cell receptors could identify signatures of past pathogen exposure. To predict cytomegalovirus infection status, the study combined high-throughput TCR immunosequencing, statistical association of individual TCRs with disease status, and machine learning. A later analysis re-analyzed previously published TCR beta repertoires from 650 to 800 donors and added high-resolution HLA genotyping to study TCR occurrence patterns. Study-wide findings and limitations: Because counts were too low, roughly 16 rarely observed V segments, including chromosome 9 orphons, were left out of the earlier analysis of 587 of the donors. It was suggested by the authors that the approach could potentially be generalized to other disease states and immunological phenotypes. Assigning TCR associations to individual alleles was difficult when HLA alleles, especially DR and DQ, strongly co-occurred. HLA typing was unavailable for some donors at each locus, so association tests used only the typed subset. A further reported finding was that TCR beta sequences accurately predicted the HLA-A and HLA-B alleles for most subjects in the first cohort. According to a later genetic analysis, donors in an Asian-associated ancestry cluster had fewer N-insertions in productive TCRs than the roughly 670-donor mean. The classifier was reported to diagnose cytomegalovirus status with high specificity and sensitivity in both the original and validation cohorts. Roughly uniform sequencing depth across donors was assumed in presence/absence analyses, although this assumption may not hold. In vitro tests confirmed that three of the cytomegalovirus-associated TCR beta chains recognize cytomegalovirus antigens. According to a later analysis, parvovirus B19, influenza, CMV and Epstein-Barr virus appeared linked to several top co-occurrence clusters. In an earlier analysis of 587 of the donors, most TCR beta V segments appeared in productive rearrangements about 90% or about 30% of the time, broadly matching IMGT annotations. A cluster of highly shared sequence variants was judged likely to represent a technical artifact of the sequencing pipeline. A later analysis found that most CMV-associated TCR beta chains appeared HLA-restricted, with HLA associations seemingly driven largely by CMV exposure. In a later analysis, around 17,000 TCR beta sequences were associated with specific HLA alleles at a false discovery rate of 0.05. In this cohort, only TCR beta chains were sequenced, and detectable features were limited by the absence of alpha or paired-chain data. The only immune exposure information available for the cohort was CMV serostatus. A later analysis found that TCR association rates varied across HLA loci, with DRB1 alleles showing the most associated TCRs and HLA-C alleles the fewest. The study listed approximately 160 TCR beta chains as associated with cytomegalovirus. A later genetic analysis associated a missense DCLRE1C variant with V-gene and J-gene trimming of TCR beta chains, and an independent cohort replicated the association. A later analysis found that HLA-associated TCR beta chains were more clonally expanded and had lower generation probabilities than equally common non-associated chains. Some IMGT-functional V segments, including TRBV6-2 and TRBV6-3, could not be distinguished by the 87-base-pair reads and were therefore excluded. Most TCR sequences were seen in very few donors, while some public TCRs were found in many individuals. Linkage disequilibrium might explain the correlated functional status among segregating V segments, but an unknown experimental factor could not be ruled out.

This clone came up once. Its antigen is currently not known. Base qualities are not provided; no much larger clone lies one nucleotide away. Library construction relied on the immunoSEQ multiplex PCR assay. For the multiplex PCR, a mixture combining 60 forward primers for TCR Vbeta segments and 13 reverse primers for TCR Jbeta segments was used. A multiplex PCR assay on genomic DNA amplified the CDR3 region of rearranged TCR beta genes. Amplified TCR beta libraries were sequenced as 87-base-pair reads on the Illumina HiSeq System. As for the original processing: A later analysis tallied roughly 80 million unique TCR beta chains across the 660 or so repertoires, and 10 million to 11 million of those chains were shared by two or more donors. A nearest-neighbor algorithm error-corrected the raw reads and collapsed the reads into unique sequences, merging closely related sequences to remove PCR and sequencing errors. To assign V, D and J gene segments, CDR3 sequences were aligned to IMGT reference sequences. For a sequence to be retained, at least a six-nucleotide match to both a V gene segment and a J gene segment was required. A rearrangement was called productive if the CDR3 had no stop codons and remained in frame with V and J, and every other rearrangement was called non-productive. CDR3 was defined according to IMGT convention as the region running from the second conserved V-encoded cysteine to the conserved J-encoded phenylalanine. Sequences without an unambiguous match to a single V gene segment were excluded from the earlier analysis of about 600 of the donors. In an earlier analysis of 587 of the donors, a V segment was called functional when productive rearrangements were above 56.7%, and segregating when the standard deviation between donors exceeded 5%. To diagnose cytomegalovirus status from the catalog of TCR beta chain sequences, a statistical classification framework was built. A later analysis assigned V and J genes by comparing TCR nucleotide sequences with IMGT/GENE-DB human TR gene sequences. A later analysis assigned CDR3 sequences and most-parsimonious VDJ recombination scenarios with the TCRdist pipeline. A later analysis defined each TCR beta chain by its CDR3 amino acid sequence plus V-gene family, and excluded reads lacking a unique V-gene family. A later analysis removed 550 to 700 highly shared, low-generation-probability nucleotide sequences to deal with suspected cross-contamination and a sequencing artifact. In a later analysis, a clonal expansion index for each public chain was calculated from normalized within-repertoire ranks of inferred template counts. In a later analysis, generation probabilities were computed using a VDJ recombination model fitted to out-of-frame rearrangements, and the results were checked against IGoR. In a later analysis, hypergeometric tests were used to score TCR-TCR, TCR-HLA and TCR-CMV co-occurrence, with a repertoire-size bias correction applied to TCR pairs. False discovery rates were estimated in a later analysis by permuting HLA or CMV assignments 20 times. In a later analysis, co-occurring TCRs were grouped using DBSCAN, and TCRdist sequence similarity was added for clustering within HLA-allele-positive subsets. For co-occurrence clustering, repertoires with fewer than 30,000 or more than 120,000 public chains were excluded, along with roughly 5 repertoires with anomalous nucleotide sharing. In TCRdb, the immuneACCESS table is reduced to in-frame sequences with V and J assigned. These tables do not hold every clone; where another copy was compared, an unresolved V gene accounts for under half, and the others remain unexplained. The V and J calls and clone size were taken over from that table, and D and trimming were inferred from the DNA. The sample data list about 140,000 clones, and roughly 75% of these were observed just once. About 2.2% of the sample is in the top ten clones.

The cohort was made up of several hundred healthy bone marrow donors. At the time of sampling, every cohort member was nominally healthy, though immune exposures that went unrecorded were likely present. The donor tested CMV seronegative and was one of the 352 seronegative cohort members. A peripheral blood sample was provided by each donor, and peripheral blood mononuclear cells were used for TCR beta sequencing. Genomic DNA extraction from the blood cell samples was performed with the Qiagen DNeasy Blood Extraction Kit. The germline V and J ends show losses of 2 bases and 3 bases respectively, and no gene match explains 16 bases of the junction. CDR1 and CDR2, looked up from the germline V gene, are ENHRY and SYGVKD. The CDR3 contains 18 residues, cysteine and phenylalanine counted. Only the CDR3 part of the read is kept: 54 bases, read in frame from the first base.

This sequence uses TRBV10-3 and TRBJ2-7; TRBD1 agrees with 7 junctional bases. Sequencing was carried out using PBMCs. The receptor was derived from a young man in good health and CMV-seronegative. The DNA is as follows: TGTGCCATCAGTGAGGTCGATTTAGGGGGCCACGGTCACTACGAGCAGTACTTC. It codes for CAISEVDLGGHGHYEQYF.